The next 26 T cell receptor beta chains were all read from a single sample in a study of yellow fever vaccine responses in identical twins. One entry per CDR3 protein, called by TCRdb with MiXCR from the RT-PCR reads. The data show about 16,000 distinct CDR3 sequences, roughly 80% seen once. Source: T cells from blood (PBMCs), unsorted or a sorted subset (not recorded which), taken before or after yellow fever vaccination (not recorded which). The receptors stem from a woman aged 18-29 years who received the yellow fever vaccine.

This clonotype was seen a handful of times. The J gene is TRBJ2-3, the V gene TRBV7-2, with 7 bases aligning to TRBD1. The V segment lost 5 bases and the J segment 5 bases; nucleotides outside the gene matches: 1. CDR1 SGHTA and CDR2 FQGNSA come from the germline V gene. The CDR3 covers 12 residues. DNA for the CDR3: TGTGCCAGCAGCGGGGACAGAGATACGCAGTATTTT. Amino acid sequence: CASSGDRDTQYF.

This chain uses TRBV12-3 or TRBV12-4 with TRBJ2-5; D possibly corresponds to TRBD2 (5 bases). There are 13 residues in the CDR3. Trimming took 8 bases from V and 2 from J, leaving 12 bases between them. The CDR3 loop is CASHAGSQETQYF. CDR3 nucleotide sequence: TGTGCCAGCCATGCGGGTTCACAAGAGACCCAGTACTTC.

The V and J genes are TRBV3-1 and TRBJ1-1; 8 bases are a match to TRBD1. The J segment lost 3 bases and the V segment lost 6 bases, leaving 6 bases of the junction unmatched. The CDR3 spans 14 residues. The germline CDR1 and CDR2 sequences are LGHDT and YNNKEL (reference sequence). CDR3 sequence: CASRNRGFDTEAFF. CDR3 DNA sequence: TGTGCCAGCAGGAACAGGGGGTTTGACACTGAAGCTTTCTTT.

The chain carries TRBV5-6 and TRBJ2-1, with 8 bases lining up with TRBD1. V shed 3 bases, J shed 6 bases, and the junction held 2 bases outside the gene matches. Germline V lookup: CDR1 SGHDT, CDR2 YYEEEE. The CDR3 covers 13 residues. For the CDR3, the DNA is TGTGCCAGCAGCTACGACAGGGGCAATGAGCAGTTCTTC. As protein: CASSYDRGNEQFF.

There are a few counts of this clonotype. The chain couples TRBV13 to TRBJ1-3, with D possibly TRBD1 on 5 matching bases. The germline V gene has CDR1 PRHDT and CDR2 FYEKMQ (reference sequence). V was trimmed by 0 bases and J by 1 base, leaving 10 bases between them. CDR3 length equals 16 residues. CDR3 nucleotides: TGTGCCAGCAGCTTAGGACAGGCTACGTCTGGAAACACCATATATTTT. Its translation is CASSLGQATSGNTIYF. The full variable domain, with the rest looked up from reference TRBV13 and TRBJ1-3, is AAGVIQSPRHLIKEKRETATLKCYPIPRHDTVYWYQQGPGQDPQFLISFYEKMQSDKGSIPDRFSAQQFSDYHSELNMSSLELGDSALYFCASSLGQATSGNTIYFGEGSWLTVV.

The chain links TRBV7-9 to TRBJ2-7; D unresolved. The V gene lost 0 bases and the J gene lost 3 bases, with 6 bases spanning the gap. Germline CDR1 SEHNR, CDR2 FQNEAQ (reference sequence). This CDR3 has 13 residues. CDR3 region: CASSLAVGYEQYF. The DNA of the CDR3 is TGTGCCAGCAGCTTAGCGGTAGGCTACGAGCAGTACTTC. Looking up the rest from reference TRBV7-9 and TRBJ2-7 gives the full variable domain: DTGVSQNPRHKITKRGQNVTFRCDPISEHNRLYWYRQTLGQGPEFLTYFQNEAQLEKSRLLSDRFSAERPKGSFSTLEIQRTEQGDSAMYLCASSLAVGYEQYFGPGTRLTVT.

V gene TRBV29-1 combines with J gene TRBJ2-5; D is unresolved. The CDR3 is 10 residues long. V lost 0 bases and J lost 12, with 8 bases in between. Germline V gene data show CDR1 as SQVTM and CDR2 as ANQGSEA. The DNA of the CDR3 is TGCAGCGTTGAAGATGGGCTGGAGTACTTC. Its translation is CSVEDGLEYF.

The CDR3 here is CASSFPGSPNEQFF. The CDR3 DNA reads as TGTGCCAGCAGCTTCCCGGGGTCGCCCAATGAGCAGTTCTTC. This chain joins TRBV11-1 and TRBJ2-1, with D maybe TRBD2 (5 bases). Germline CDR1 reads SGHAT; CDR2 reads FQDESV (reference sequence). The CDR3 loop spans 14 amino acids. V was shortened by 3 bases and J by 6 bases, with 12 bases between the two germline ends.

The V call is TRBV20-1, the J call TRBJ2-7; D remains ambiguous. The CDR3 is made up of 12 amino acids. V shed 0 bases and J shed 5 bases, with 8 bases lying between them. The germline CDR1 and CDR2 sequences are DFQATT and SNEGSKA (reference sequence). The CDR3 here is CSARDLPHEQYF. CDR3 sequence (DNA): TGCAGTGCTAGAGATCTCCCCCACGAGCAGTACTTC.

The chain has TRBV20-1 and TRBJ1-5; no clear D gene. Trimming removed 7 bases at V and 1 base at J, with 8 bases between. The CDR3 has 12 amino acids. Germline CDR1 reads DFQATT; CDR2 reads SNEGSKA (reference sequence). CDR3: CSVRQSNQPQHF. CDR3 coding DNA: TGCAGTGTGAGGCAGAGCAATCAGCCCCAGCATTTT.

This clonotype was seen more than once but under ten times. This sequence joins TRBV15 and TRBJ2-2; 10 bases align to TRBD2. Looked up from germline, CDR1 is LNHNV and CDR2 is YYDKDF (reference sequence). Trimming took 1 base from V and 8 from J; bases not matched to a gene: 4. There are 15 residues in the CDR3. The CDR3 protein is CATSRVLAGEGELFF. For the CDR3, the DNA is TGTGCCACCAGCAGAGTGCTAGCGGGAGAAGGGGAGCTGTTTTTT.

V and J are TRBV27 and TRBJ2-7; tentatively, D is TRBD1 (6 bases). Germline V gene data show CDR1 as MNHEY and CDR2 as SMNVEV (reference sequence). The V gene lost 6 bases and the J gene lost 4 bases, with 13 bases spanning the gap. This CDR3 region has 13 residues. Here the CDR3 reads CASRATGRYEQYF. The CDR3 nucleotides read TGTGCCAGCAGGGCAACAGGGCGGTACGAGCAGTACTTC.

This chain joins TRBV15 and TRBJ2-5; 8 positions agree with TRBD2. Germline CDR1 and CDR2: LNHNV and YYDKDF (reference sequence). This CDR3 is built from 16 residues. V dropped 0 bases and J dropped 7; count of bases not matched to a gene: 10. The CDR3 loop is CATSRELRGVPGTQYF. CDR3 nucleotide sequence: TGTGCCACCAGCAGAGAGTTGCGGGGGGTCCCCGGGACCCAGTACTTC.

CDR3 residues: CASSGGGGYEQYF. For the CDR3, the DNA is TGTGCCAGCAGTGGAGGGGGCGGGTACGAGCAGTACTTC. The V gene is TRBV27, the J gene TRBJ2-7; D is possibly TRBD1 (7 bases). Trimming shortened V by 5 bases and J by 4 bases, and 12 bases separated the two germline ends. The germline gives CDR1 MNHEY, CDR2 SMNVEV (reference sequence). The CDR3 runs to 13 residues.

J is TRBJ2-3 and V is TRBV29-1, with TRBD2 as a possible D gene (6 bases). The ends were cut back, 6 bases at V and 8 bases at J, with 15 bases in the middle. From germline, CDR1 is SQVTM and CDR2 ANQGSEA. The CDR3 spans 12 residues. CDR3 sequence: CSVGKRAGTQYF. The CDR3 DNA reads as TGCAGCGTGGGAAAGCGGGCCGGTACGCAGTATTTT.

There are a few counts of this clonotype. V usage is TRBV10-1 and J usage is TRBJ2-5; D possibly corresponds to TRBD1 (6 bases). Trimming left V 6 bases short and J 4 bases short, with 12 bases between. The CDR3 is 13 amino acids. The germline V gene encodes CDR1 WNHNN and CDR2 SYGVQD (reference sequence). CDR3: CASRRTAGETQYF. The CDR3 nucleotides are TGCGCCAGCAGACGGACAGCAGGAGAGACCCAGTACTTC.

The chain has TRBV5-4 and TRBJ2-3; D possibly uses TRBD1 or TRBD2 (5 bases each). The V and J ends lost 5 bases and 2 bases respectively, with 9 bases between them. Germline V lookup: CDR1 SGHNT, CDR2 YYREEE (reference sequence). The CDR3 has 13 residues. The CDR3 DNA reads TGTGCCAGCAGTGAGGGGCCCACAGATACGCAGTATTTT. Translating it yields CASSEGPTDTQYF.

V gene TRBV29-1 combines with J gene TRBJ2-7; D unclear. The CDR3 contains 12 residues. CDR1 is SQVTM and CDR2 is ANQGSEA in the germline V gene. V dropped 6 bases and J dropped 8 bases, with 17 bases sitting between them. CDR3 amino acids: CSVLDGDGKQYF. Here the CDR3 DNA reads TGCAGCGTACTGGACGGAGATGGGAAGCAGTACTTC.

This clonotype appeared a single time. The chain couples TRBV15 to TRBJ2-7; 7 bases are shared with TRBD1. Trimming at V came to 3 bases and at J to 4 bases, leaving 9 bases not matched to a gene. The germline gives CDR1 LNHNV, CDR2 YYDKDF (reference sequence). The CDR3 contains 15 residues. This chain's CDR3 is CATSRERQGWYEQYF. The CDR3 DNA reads TGTGCCACCAGCAGGGAAAGACAGGGCTGGTACGAGCAGTACTTC. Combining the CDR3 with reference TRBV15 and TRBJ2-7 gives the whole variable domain DAMVIQNPRYQVTQFGKPVTLSCSQTLNHNVMYWYQQKSSQAPKLLFHYYDKDFNNEADTPDNFQSRRPNTSFCFLDIRSPGLGDTAMYLCATSRERQGWYEQYFGPGTRLTVT.

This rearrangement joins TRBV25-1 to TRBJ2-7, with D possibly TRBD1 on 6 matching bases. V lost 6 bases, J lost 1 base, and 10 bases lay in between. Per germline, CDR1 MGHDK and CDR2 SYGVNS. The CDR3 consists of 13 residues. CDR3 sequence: CASRADSSYEQYF. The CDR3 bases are TGTGCCAGCAGAGCGGACAGTTCCTACGAGCAGTACTTC.

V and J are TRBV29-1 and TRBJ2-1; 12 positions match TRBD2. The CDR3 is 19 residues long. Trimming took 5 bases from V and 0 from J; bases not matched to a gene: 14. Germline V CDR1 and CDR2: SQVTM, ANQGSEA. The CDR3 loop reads CSVKFWTSGIWSSYNEQFF. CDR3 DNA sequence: TGCAGCGTTAAGTTCTGGACTAGCGGGATCTGGAGCTCCTACAATGAGCAGTTCTTC.

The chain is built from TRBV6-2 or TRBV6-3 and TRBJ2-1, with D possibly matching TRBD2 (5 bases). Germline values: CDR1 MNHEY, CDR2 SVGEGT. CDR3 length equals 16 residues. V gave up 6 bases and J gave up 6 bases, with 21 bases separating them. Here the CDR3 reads CASRHSGIGRSNEQFF. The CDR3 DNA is TGTGCCAGCAGACACTCCGGGATAGGGCGTTCCAATGAGCAGTTCTTC.

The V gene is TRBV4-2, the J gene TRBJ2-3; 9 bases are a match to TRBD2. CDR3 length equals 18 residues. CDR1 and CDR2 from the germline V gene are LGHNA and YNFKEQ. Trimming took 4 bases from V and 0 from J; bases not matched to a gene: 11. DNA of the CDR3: TGTGCCAGCAGCCGAGAGCGGGGGGTGACGACTAGCACAGATACGCAGTATTTT. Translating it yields CASSRERGVTTSTDTQYF.

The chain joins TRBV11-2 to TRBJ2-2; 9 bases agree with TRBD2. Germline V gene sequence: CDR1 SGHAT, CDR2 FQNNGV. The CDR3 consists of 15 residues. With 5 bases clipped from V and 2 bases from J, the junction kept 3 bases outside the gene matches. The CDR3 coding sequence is TGTGCCAGCAGCCTGGGACTAGCAAACACCGGGGAGCTGTTTTTT. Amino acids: CASSLGLANTGELFF. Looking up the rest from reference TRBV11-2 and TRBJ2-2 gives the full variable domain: EAGVAQSPRYKIIEKRQSVAFWCNPISGHATLYWYQQILGQGPKLLIQFQNNGVVDDSQLPKDRFSAERLKGVDSTLKIQPAKLEDSAVYLCASSLGLANTGELFFGEGSRLTVL.

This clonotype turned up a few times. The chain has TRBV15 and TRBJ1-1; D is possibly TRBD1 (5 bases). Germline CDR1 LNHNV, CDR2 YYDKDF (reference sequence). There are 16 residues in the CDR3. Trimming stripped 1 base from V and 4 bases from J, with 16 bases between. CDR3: CATSRVLQKGSTEAFF. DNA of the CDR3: TGTGCCACCAGCAGAGTCCTCCAAAAGGGGAGCACTGAAGCTTTCTTT. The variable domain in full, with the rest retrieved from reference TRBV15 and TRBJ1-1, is DAMVIQNPRYQVTQFGKPVTLSCSQTLNHNVMYWYQQKSSQAPKLLFHYYDKDFNNEADTPDNFQSRRPNTSFCFLDIRSPGLGDTAMYLCATSRVLQKGSTEAFFGQGTRLTVV.

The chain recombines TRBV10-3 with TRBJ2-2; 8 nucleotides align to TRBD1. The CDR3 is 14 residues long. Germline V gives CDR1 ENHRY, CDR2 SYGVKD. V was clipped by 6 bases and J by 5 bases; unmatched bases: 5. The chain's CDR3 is CAIRGQAQTGELFF. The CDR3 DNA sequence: TGTGCCATCAGGGGACAGGCTCAGACCGGGGAGCTGTTTTTT.